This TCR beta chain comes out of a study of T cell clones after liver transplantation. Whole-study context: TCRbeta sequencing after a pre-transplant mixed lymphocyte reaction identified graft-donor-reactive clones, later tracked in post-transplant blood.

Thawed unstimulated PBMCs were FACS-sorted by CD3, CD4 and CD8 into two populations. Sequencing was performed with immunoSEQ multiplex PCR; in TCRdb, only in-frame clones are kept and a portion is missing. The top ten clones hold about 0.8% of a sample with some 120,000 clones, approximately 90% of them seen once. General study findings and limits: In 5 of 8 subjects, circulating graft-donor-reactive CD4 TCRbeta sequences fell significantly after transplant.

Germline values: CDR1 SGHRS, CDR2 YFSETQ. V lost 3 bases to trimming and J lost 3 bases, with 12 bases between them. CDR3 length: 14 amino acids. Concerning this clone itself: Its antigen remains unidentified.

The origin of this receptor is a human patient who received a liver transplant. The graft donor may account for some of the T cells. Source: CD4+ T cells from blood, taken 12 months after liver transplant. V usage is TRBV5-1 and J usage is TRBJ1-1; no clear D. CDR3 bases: TGCGCCAGCAGCTATGACCGATCCGACACTGAAGCTTTCTTT. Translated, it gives CASSYDRSDTEAFF.